A selection of T cell receptor beta chains follows, all from one sample in a study of shared clonotypes between healthy human individuals. The method was immunoSEQ multiplex PCR; TCRdb's version includes in-frame clones alone and lacks a portion of them. The sample yields hundreds of thousands of clones, about 76% seen once. The sample taken for sequencing was PBMCs. The receptors come from a middle-aged woman in good health. Some clones in this sample may be carry-over from other donors' samples. Both conserved end residues are trimmed from each CDR3.

V	CDR3
TRBV5-1	ASSPPRTGIADTQY
TRBV10-3	AISPAGGPYEQY
TRBV4-3	ASSHSPPRQGYNQPQH
TRBV6-6	ASTETTKAF
TRBV7-2	ASSLSGAEETQY
TRBV28	ASRGGGLSGANVLT
TRBV5-1	ASSWGPGTGGGGYT
TRBV4-2	ASSPHTEGGGGYT
TRBV18	ASSLSDYGSQQSEQF
TRBV30	AWSREGPDTQY
TRBV9	ASSVEQGAAYEQY
TRBV19	ASSISPLNTEAF
TRBV7-9	ASSLFRGKSEQY
TRBV2	ASSGGEGGYT
TRBV6-1	AGDRDEGADEQY
TRBV2	ASSSRGEAF
TRBV11-2	ASSLGSGQFYEQY
TRBV5-1	ASSLGVRNEQF
TRBV7-9	ASRASGTPTYAGANVLT
TRBV2	ASSEGLQTAYEQY
TRBV7-9	ASSLVANTEAF
TRBV7-3	ASSLSPGRTDTQY
TRBV19	ASSLRDSFNEKLF
TRBV7-8	ASSSGRNTEAF
TRBV18	ASGQGTYEQY
TRBV23-1	ASMDSPYEQY
TRBV6-1	ASSEVEGGRYGYT
TRBV5-6	ASSLGPSGQGAKTQY
TRBV6-6	ASSLRTSGITDTQY
TRBV2	ATHRTGTSTDTQY
TRBV7-3	ASSLAGAGTEAF
TRBV29-1	SVGAARGTDTQY
TRBV30	AWRRTSGSTDTQY
TRBV30	AWSFGGANTGELF
TRBV30	AWTYNTGELF
TRBV27	ASSYSPAQY
TRBV30	AWSAGGRGLQNNEQF
TRBV4-1	ASSHGSHSPLAGATRTQY
TRBV19	ASSMTLAGKEQF
TRBV9	ASSRAPAATNEKLF
TRBV5-4	ASSLEGSGEKLF
TRBV30	AWSGLAGVEQF
TRBV18	ASSPGTGPYEQY
TRBV7-6	ASSLAGTRLSTDTQY
TRBV11-2	ASSLWGLVTKNIQY
TRBV18	ASSPGFGGGENEQF
TRBV5-1	ASSLEVSGNTGELF
TRBV18	ASSEQPNTEAF
TRBV6-1	ASSENLDPQASRAF
TRBV10-2	ASRLAGSAGELF
TRBV7-3	ASSVTLLAGAEQF
TRBV30	AWSVGAGGYTGELF
TRBV2	ARGLAGDETQY
TRBV19	ASSRWETEAF
TRBV19	ASSMVPRDYGYT
TRBV7-2	ASSPGLYTGELF
TRBV27	ASSPRGLGTGELF
TRBV19	ASRGGTSGYNEQF
TRBV19	ASSGYYEQY
TRBV30	AWSDLGGLGQETQY